The rows below give T cell receptor beta chains drawn from one sample of a study of blood T cell repertoires in COVID-19. Sequenced by immunoSEQ multiplex PCR; TCRdb stores in-frame clones only, minus some. The sample has around 100,000 clones; roughly 84% are singletons. Sequenced sample: peripheral blood. Receptor source: a man in his 70s with active or convalescent COVID-19. Both conserved end residues are part of each CDR3. Fields, in order: D gene, V gene, J gene, CDR3 DNA, CDR3 protein. D genes are given only for firm matches.

>TRBD2|TRBV6-1|TRBJ2-1
TGTGCCAGCAGTGATCGTTTGGCGAGGGTAGCGGGTTTCGATGAGCAGTTCTTC
CASSDRLARVAGFDEQFF
>-|TRBV5-4|TRBJ2-3
TGTGCCAGCAGCCTTCGTCTGTCTGGCACAGATACGCAGTATTTT
CASSLRLSGTDTQYF
>-|TRBV2|TRBJ2-7
TGTGCCAGCGCGGTAGCGATAATGCTCGAGCAGTACTTC
CASAVAIMLEQYF
>-|TRBV28|TRBJ2-3
TGTGCCAGCAGTTCTTGGGCCTCCGGTTCAGATACGCAGTATTTT
CASSSWASGSDTQYF
>-|TRBV3-1/TRBV3-2|TRBJ2-2
TGTGCCAGCAGCCAAGGTATGGCAGCGGCCGGGGAGCTGTTTTTT
CASSQGMAAAGELFF
>TRBD1|TRBV3-1/TRBV3-2|TRBJ1-1
TGTGCCAGCAGCCCACAGGGGGCTCCGAACACTGAAGCTTTCTTT
CASSPQGAPNTEAFF
>-|TRBV12-3/TRBV12-4|TRBJ1-5
TGTGCCAGCACGGATCAGGGTGGCCAGCCCCAGCATTTT
CASTDQGGQPQHF
>-|TRBV7-3|TRBJ2-3
TGTGCCAGCAGCTTGGCAGGGGCAGATACGCAGTATTTT
CASSLAGADTQYF
>-|TRBV6-6|TRBJ2-7
TGTGCCAGCAGTTACTCGGTAGCGGCCGCCTACGAGCAGTACTTC
CASSYSVAAAYEQYF
>TRBD1|TRBV18|TRBJ1-1
TGTGCCAGCTCACCACCGGACAGGGGAGAAGCTTTCTTT
CASSPPDRGEAFF
>TRBD1|TRBV11-3|TRBJ2-2
TGTGCCAGCAGCTTAGACGGGACAGGACGGTTGCGCGGGGAGCTGTTTTTT
CASSLDGTGRLRGELFF
>-|TRBV5-4|TRBJ2-2
TGTGCCAGCAGCTGGAGGCCCACCGGGGAGCTGTTTTTT
CASSWRPTGELFF
>-|TRBV6-5|TRBJ1-2
TGTGCCAGCAGCACTACTGCGAACTATGGCTACACCTTC
CASSTTANYGYTF